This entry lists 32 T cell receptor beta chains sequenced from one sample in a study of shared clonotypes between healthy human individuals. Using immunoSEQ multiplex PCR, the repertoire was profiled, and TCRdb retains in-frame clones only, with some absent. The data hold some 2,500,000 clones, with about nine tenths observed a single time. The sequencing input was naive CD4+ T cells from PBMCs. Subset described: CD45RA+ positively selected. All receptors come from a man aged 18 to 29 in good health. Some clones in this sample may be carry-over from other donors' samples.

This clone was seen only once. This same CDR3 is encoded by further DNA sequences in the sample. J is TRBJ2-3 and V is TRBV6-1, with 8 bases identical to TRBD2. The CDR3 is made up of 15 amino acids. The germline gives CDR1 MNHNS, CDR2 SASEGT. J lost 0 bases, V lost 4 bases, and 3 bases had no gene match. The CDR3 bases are TGTGCCAGCAGTGTGGCTAGCGGGAGCACAGATACGCAGTATTTT. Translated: CASSVASGSTDTQYF.

CDR3 in amino acids: CAQGGLPTDTQYF. As DNA, the CDR3 is TGTGCTCAAGGAGGCTTACCCACAGATACGCAGTATTTT. This chain joins TRBV30 and TRBJ2-3, with D perhaps TRBD2 (5 bases). This CDR3 contains 13 residues. The germline CDR1 and CDR2 sequences are GTSNPN and SVGIG (reference sequence).

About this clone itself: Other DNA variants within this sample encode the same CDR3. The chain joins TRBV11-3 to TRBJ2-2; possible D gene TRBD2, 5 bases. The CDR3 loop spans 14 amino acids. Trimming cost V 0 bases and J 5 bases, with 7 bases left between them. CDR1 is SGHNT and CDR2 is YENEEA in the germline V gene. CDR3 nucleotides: TGTGCCAGCAGCTTAGAGGGCGGGACCGGGGAGCTGTTTTTT. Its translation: CASSLEGGTGELFF.

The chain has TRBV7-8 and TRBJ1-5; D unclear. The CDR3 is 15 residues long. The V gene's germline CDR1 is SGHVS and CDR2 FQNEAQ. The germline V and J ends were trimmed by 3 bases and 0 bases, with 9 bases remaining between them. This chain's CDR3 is CASSLVANSNQPQHF. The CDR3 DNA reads TGTGCCAGCAGCTTGGTAGCTAATAGCAATCAGCCCCAGCATTTT.

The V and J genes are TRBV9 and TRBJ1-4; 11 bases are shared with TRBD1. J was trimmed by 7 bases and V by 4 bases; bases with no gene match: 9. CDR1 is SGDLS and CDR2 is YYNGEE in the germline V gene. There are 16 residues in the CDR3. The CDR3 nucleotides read TGTGCCAGCAGCCAAAGGATGGACAGGGGGCGTGAAAAACTGTTTTTT. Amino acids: CASSQRMDRGREKLFF.

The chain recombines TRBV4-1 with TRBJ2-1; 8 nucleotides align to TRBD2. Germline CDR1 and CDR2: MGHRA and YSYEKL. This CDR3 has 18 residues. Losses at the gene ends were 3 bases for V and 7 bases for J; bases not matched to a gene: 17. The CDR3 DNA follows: TGCGCCAGCAGCCATAAAGAGAATTCCGGGACTAGGAGGAATGAGCAGTTCTTC. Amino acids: CASSHKENSGTRRNEQFF.

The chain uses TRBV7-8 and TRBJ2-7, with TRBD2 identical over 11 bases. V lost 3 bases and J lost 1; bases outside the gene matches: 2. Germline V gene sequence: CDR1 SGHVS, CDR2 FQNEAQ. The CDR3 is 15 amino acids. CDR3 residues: CASSFGLAGSYEQYF. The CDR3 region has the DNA TGTGCCAGCAGCTTCGGACTAGCGGGTTCCTACGAGCAGTACTTC.

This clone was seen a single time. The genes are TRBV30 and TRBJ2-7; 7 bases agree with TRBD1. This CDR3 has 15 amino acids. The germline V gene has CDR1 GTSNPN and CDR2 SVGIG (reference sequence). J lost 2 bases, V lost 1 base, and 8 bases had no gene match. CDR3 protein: CAWSDRGWSTYEQYF. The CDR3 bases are TGTGCCTGGAGTGACAGGGGCTGGTCTACCTACGAGCAGTACTTC.

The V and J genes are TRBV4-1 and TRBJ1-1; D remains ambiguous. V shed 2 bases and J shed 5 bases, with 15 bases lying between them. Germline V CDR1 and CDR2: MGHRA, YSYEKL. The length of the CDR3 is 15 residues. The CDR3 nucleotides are TGCGCCAGCAGCCAATATGGCAGGTGGGGAACTGAAGCTTTCTTT. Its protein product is CASSQYGRWGTEAFF.

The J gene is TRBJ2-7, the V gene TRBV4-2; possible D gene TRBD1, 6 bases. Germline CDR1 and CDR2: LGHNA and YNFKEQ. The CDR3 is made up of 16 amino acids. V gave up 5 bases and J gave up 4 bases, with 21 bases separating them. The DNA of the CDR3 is TGTGCCAGCAGCAAATCCAGCCGGGACAACAGATACGAGCAGTACTTC. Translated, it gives CASSKSSRDNRYEQYF.

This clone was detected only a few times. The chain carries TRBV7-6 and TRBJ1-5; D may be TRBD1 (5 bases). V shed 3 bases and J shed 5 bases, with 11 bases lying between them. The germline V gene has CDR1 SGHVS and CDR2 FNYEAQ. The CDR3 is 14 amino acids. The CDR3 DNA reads TGTGCCAGCAGCTTGGGGGGTCCGGATCAGCCCCAGCATTTT. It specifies CASSLGGPDQPQHF.

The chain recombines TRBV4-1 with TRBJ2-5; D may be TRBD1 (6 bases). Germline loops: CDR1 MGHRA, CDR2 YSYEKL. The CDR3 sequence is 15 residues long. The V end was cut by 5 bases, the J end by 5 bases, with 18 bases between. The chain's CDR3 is CASSTLGGVGETQYF. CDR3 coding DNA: TGCGCCAGCAGCACCCTAGGGGGAGTAGGCGAGACCCAGTACTTC.

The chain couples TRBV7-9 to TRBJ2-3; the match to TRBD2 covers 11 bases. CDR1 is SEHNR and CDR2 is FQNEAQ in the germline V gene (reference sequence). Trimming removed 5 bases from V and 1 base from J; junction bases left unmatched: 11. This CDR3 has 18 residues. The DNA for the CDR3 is TGTGCCAGCAGCCCCGGGACTAGCGGAACCTGGGGCACAGATACGCAGTATTTT. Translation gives CASSPGTSGTWGTDTQYF.

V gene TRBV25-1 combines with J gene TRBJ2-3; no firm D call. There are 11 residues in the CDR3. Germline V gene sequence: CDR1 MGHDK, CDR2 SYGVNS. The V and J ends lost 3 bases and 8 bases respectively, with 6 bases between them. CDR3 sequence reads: CASSEVFTQYF. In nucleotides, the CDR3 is TGTGCCAGCAGTGAGGTTTTTACGCAGTATTTT.

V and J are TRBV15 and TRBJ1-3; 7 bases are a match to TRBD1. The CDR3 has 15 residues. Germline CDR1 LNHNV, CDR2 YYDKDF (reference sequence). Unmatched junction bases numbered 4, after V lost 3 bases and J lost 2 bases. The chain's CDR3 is CATSSSQGAGNTIYF. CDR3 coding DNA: TGTGCCACCAGCAGTTCGCAGGGGGCTGGAAACACCATATATTTT.

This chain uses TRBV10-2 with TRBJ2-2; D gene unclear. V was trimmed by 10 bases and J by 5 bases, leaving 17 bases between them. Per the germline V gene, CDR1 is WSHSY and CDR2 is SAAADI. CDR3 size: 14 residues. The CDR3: CATRNRGGTGELFF. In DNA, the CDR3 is TGCGCCACCCGGAATAGAGGTGGAACCGGGGAGCTGTTTTTT.

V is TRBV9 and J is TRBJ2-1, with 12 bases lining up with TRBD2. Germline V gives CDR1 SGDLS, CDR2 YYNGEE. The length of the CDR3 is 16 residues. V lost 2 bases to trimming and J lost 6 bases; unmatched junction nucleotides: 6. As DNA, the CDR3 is TGTGCCAGCAGCGTGAGACTAGCGGGAGAATTCAATGAGCAGTTCTTC. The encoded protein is CASSVRLAGEFNEQFF.

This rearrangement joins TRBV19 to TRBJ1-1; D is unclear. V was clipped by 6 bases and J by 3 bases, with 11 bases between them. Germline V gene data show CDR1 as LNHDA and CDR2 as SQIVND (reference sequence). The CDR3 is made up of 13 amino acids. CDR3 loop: CASRNPGDTEAFF. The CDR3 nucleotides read TGTGCCAGTAGAAACCCCGGGGACACTGAAGCTTTCTTT.

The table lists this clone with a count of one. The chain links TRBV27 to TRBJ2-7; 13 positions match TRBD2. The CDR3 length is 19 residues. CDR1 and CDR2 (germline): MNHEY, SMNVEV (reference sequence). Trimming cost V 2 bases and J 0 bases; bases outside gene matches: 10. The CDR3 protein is CASSLRRTSGSSSSYEQYF. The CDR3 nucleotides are TGTGCCAGCAGTTTAAGGCGGACTAGCGGGAGCTCTAGCTCCTACGAGCAGTACTTC.

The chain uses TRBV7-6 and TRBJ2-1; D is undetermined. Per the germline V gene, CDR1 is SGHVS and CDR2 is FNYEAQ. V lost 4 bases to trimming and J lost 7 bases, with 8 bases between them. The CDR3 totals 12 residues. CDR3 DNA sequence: TGTGCCAGCAGCTCCTTAGGGAATGAGCAGTTCTTC. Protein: CASSSLGNEQFF. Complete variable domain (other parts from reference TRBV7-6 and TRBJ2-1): GAGVSQSPRYKVTKRGQDVALRCDPISGHVSLYWYRQALGQGPEFLTYFNYEAQQDKSGLPNDRFSAERPEGSISTLTIQRTEQRDSAMYRCASSSLGNEQFFGPGTRLTVL.

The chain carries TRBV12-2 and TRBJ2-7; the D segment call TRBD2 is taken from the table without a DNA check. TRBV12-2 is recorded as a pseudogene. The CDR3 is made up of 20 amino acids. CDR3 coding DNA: TGTGCAAGTCGCTTAGCCCAAGGACTAGCGGGAGGTCAGAGCTCCTACGAGCAGTACTTC. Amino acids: CASRLAQGLAGGQSSYEQYF.

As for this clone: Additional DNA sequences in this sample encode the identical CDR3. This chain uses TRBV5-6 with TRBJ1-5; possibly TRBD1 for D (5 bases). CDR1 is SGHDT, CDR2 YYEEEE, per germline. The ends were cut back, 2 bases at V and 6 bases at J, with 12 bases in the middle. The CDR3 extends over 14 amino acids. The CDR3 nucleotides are TGTGCCAGCAGCTTCAGACGGGGCCTTCAGCCCCAGCATTTT. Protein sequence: CASSFRRGLQPQHF.

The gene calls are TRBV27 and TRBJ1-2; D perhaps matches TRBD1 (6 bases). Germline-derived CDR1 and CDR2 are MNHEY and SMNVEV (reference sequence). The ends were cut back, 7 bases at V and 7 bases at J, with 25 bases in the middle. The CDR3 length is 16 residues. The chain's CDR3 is CASKGTGLSRSGGYTF. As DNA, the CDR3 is TGTGCCAGCAAAGGCACAGGGTTATCACGTAGTGGTGGCTACACCTTC.

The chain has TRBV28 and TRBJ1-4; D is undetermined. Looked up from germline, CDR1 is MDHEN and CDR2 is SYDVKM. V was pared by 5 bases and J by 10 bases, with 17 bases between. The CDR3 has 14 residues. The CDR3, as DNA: TGTGCCAGCAGTCAAAAAGGGAGAGCAGGAAAACTGTTTTTT. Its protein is CASSQKGRAGKLFF.

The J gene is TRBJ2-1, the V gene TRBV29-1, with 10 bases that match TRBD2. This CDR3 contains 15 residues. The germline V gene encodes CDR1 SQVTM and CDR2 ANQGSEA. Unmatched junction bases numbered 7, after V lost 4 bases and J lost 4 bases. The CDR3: CSVAPGLASYNEQFF. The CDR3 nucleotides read TGCAGCGTTGCCCCGGGACTAGCGTCATACAATGAGCAGTTCTTC.

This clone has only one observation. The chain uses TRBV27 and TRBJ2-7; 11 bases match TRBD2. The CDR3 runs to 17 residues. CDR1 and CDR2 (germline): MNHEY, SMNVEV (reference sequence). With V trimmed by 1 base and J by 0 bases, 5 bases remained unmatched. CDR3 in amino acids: CASSLFGLAGGSYEQYF. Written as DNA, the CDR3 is TGTGCCAGCAGTTTATTCGGGCTAGCGGGAGGCTCCTACGAGCAGTACTTC.

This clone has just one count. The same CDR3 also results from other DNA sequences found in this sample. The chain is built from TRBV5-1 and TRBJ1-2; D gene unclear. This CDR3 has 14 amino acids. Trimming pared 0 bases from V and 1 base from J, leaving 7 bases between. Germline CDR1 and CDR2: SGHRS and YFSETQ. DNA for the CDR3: TGCGCCAGCAGCTTGGAGGGCCTTAACTATGGCTACACCTTC. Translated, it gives CASSLEGLNYGYTF.

The CDR3 here is CASSNGQLNEKLFF. In nucleotides, the CDR3 is TGTGCCAGTAGTAACGGACAGCTAAATGAAAAACTGTTTTTT. V is TRBV19 and J is TRBJ1-4; TRBD1 is a possible D gene (6 bases). V gave up 4 bases and J gave up 5 bases, with 11 bases separating them. Germline V gene data show CDR1 as LNHDA and CDR2 as SQIVND (reference sequence). There are 14 residues in the CDR3.

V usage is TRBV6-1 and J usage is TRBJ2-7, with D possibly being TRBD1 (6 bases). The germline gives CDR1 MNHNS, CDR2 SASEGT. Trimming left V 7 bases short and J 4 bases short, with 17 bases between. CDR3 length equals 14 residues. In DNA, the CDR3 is TGTGCCAGCACGGAAAGCCAGGGGAAGTACGAGCAGTACTTC. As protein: CASTESQGKYEQYF.

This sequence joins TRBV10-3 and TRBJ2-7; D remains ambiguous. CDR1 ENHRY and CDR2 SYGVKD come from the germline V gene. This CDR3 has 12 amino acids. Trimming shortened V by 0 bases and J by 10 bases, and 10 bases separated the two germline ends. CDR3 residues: CAISESTRNQYF. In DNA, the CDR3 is TGTGCCATCAGTGAGTCGACCCGAAATCAGTACTTC.

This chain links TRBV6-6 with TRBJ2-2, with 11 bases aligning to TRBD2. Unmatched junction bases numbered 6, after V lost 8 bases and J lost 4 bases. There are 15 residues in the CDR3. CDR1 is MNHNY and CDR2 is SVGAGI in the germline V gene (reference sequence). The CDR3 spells CASGATSGGTGELFF. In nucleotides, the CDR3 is TGTGCCAGCGGAGCCACTAGCGGGGGCACCGGGGAGCTGTTTTTT.

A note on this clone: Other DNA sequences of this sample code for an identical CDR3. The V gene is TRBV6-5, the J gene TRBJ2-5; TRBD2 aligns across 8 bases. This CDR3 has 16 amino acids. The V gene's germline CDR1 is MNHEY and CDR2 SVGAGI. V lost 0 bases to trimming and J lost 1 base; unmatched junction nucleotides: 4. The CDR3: CASSYSSGSPQETQYF. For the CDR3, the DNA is TGTGCCAGCAGTTACTCAAGCGGGAGCCCCCAAGAGACCCAGTACTTC.